This TCR beta chain was found in a study of shared clonotypes between healthy human individuals. Clones were sequenced by immunoSEQ multiplex PCR, and TCRdb holds only the in-frame ones, with some missing. The data contain approximately 350,000 clones, around 96% of them singletons. The CDR3 has 13 amino acids. Germline assignment: CDR1 SGHTA and CDR2 FQGNSA. The germline V and J ends were trimmed by 4 bases and 3 bases, with 9 bases remaining between them. V and J are TRBV7-2 and TRBJ1-2, with a possible D match to TRBD1 (5 bases). This TCR derives from a man younger than 40 in good health. The sequenced sample consisted of memory CD8+ T cells sorted from blood. This sample's subset: CD45RO+ cells pooled with CCR7-negative TemRA cells. The CDR3 is CASSSGTDYGYTF. As DNA, the CDR3 is TGTGCCAGCAGCTCCGGGACGGACTATGGCTACACCTTC.